This T cell receptor beta chain was sequenced for a study of T cell changes during pregnancy in multiple sclerosis. Germline lookup yields CDR1 LGHNA and CDR2 YNFKEQ. The CDR3 sequence is 13 residues long. V lost 4 bases, J lost 5 bases, and 12 bases lay in between. Assay used: immunoSEQ multiplex PCR; TCRdb lists only in-frame clones, some missing. The sample lists under 85,000 clones, under 95% seen once, with approximately 1.5% in the top ten. The sequence was obtained from a female donor in good health, enrolled as a control in a pregnancy study. The chain combines TRBV4-2 with TRBJ2-7; TRBD2 is a possible D gene (6 bases). The source material was peripheral blood, sampled in the third trimester of pregnancy. Here the CDR3 DNA reads TGTGCCAGCAGCCCAGGAGGGAGGAACGAGCAGTACTTC. Residues: CASSPGGRNEQYF.